These T cell receptor beta chains were read from a single sample in a study of CD8 T cells in ankylosing spondylitis. TCRdb passed the 5' RACE reads through MiXCR, listing each CDR3 protein once. The table shows about 510,000 distinct CDR3 sequences, with about 5.7% occurring only once. Sequencing was done on a sample of blood, either unsorted or a sorted T cell fraction (not recorded which). These receptors originate from a male donor with ankylosing spondylitis. The CDR3 runs from the conserved cysteine through the conserved F or W. A D gene is named only where the DNA matches it firmly. Clone size is stated in some rows and not others, as once, few, many or a class when expanded.

TRBD2,TRBV10-2,TRBJ2-4,.,CASTLTSGTTVAKNIQYF,TGCGCCAGCACCTTGACTAGCGGGACAACCGTAGCCAAAAACATTCAGTACTTC
.,TRBV21-1,TRBJ1-2,many,CASSEGLPYGYTF,TGTGCCAGCAGCGAAGGTCTTCCCTATGGCTACACCTTC
.,TRBV5-1,TRBJ2-1,few,CASRGMGGSRSYNEQFF,TGCGCCAGCAGGGGTATGGGTGGCTCCCGCTCCTACAATGAGCAGTTCTTC
TRBD2,TRBV12-3/TRBV12-4,TRBJ2-5,many,CASSSAGGFGKTQYF,TGTGCCAGCAGTTCAGCGGGAGGGTTTGGAAAGACCCAGTACTTC
.,TRBV28,TRBJ1-5,many,CASSLQGSLAQPQHF,TGTGCCAGCAGTCTACAGGGAAGCCTAGCCCAGCCCCAGCATTTT
.,TRBV7-2,TRBJ2-1,many,CASSLALGSTYNEQFF,TGTGCCAGCAGCTTAGCTCTGGGTAGCACCTACAATGAGCAGTTCTTC
.,TRBV29-1,TRBJ2-5,many,CSVLGAPGTQYF,TGCAGCGTCCTGGGCGCCCCGGGGACCCAGTACTTC
TRBD1,TRBV28,TRBJ1-2,many,CATSQGVYYGYTF,TGTGCCACCTCTCAGGGGGTTTACTATGGCTACACCTTC
.,TRBV7-2,TRBJ2-7,many,CASSPHGTSYEQYF,TGTGCCAGCAGCCCCCATGGCACCTCCTACGAGCAGTACTTC
.,TRBV5-5,TRBJ1-1,many,CASSPDSNMENTEAFF,TGTGCCAGCAGCCCAGATTCTAATATGGAGAACACTGAAGCTTTCTTT
.,TRBV20-1,TRBJ2-3,many,CSARGGSSTDTQYF,TGCAGTGCTAGAGGCGGATCTAGCACAGATACGCAGTATTTT
.,TRBV15,TRBJ1-5,many,CATAWATNQPQHF,TGTGCCACCGCATGGGCCACCAATCAGCCCCAGCATTTT
TRBD1,TRBV7-9,TRBJ1-2,many,CASSPDGTGGFGYTF,TGTGCCAGCAGCCCGGACGGGACAGGGGGTTTTGGCTACACCTTC
.,TRBV7-3,TRBJ2-6,many,CASSLVFGANVLTF,TGTGCCAGCAGCTTGGTATTTGGGGCCAACGTCCTGACTTTC
.,TRBV18,TRBJ2-1,many,CASSPMLGWEQFF,TGTGCCAGCTCACCAATGCTAGGGTGGGAGCAGTTCTTC
.,TRBV20-1,TRBJ2-1,many,CSAPDPRASNNEQFF,TGCAGTGCGCCAGACCCCAGGGCGAGTAACAATGAGCAGTTCTTC
.,TRBV20-1,TRBJ1-5,many,CSAQAVYNGNQPQHF,TGCAGTGCCCAGGCGGTGTACAACGGCAATCAGCCCCAGCATTTT
TRBD1,TRBV3-1,TRBJ2-1,few,CASSRDRQYNEQFF,TGTGCCAGCAGCCGGGACAGACAGTACAATGAGCAGTTCTTC
TRBD2,TRBV24-1,TRBJ2-7,.,CATSDPSGPSYEQYF,TGTGCCACCAGTGATCCTAGCGGGCCCTCCTACGAGCAGTACTTC
.,TRBV5-1,TRBJ2-5,many,CASSRDRKETQYF,TGCGCCAGCAGCCGCGACAGGAAAGAGACCCAGTACTTC
.,TRBV5-1,TRBJ2-7,many,CASSPQNSYEQYF,TGCGCCAGCAGTCCCCAAAATTCCTACGAGCAGTACTTC
.,TRBV6-1,TRBJ2-1,many,CASRTRTGYNEQFF,TGTGCCAGCCGAACTAGAACTGGCTACAATGAGCAGTTCTTC
TRBD1,TRBV7-2,TRBJ2-4,few,CASSYRTGGGIQYF,TGTGCCAGCAGCTACCGGACAGGGGGCGGCATTCAGTACTTC
.,TRBV11-2,TRBJ1-2,many,CASSLVQDYGYTF,TGTGCCAGCAGCCTTGTCCAGGACTATGGCTACACCTTC
TRBD2,TRBV20-1,TRBJ2-3,many,CSAFLPWTSGTDTQYF,TGCAGTGCTTTTTTACCATGGACTAGCGGCACAGATACGCAGTATTTT
TRBD1,TRBV20-1,TRBJ2-5,many,CSARDRLQETQYF,TGCAGTGCTAGGGACAGGCTCCAAGAGACCCAGTACTTC
.,TRBV9,TRBJ2-1,.,CASSVAGSNEQFF,TGTGCCAGCAGCGTCGCGGGGTCCAATGAGCAGTTCTTC
TRBD2,TRBV20-1,TRBJ2-3,few,CSARDPLAGVPDTQYF,TGCAGTGCTAGAGATCCGCTAGCGGGAGTCCCAGATACGCAGTATTTT
TRBD2,TRBV4-2,TRBJ2-1,many,CASSLGLAEDNEQFF,TGTGCCAGCAGCTTGGGACTAGCGGAAGACAATGAGCAGTTCTTC
TRBD2,TRBV9,TRBJ2-1,many,CASSVGPILAGYNEQFF,TGTGCCAGCAGCGTTGGCCCTATACTAGCGGGGTACAATGAGCAGTTCTTC
TRBD2,TRBV6-4,TRBJ2-3,many,CASSPMTSGGDPTDTQYF,TGTGCCAGCAGTCCGATGACTAGCGGGGGGGACCCCACAGATACGCAGTATTTT
TRBD1,TRBV5-1,TRBJ1-1,many,CASSFLRGDTEAFF,TGCGCCAGCAGCTTCCTCAGGGGGGACACTGAAGCTTTCTTT
.,TRBV7-3,TRBJ1-1,many,CASSLTMAGLGDTEAFF,TGTGCCAGCAGCTTAACGATGGCGGGCCTAGGGGACACTGAAGCTTTCTTT
.,TRBV7-2,TRBJ2-7,.,CASTGFVEQYF,TGTGCCAGCACCGGGTTCGTAGAGCAGTACTTC
.,TRBV20-1,TRBJ2-6,.,CSAREGGVSGANVLTF,TGCAGTGCTAGAGAGGGCGGAGTCTCTGGGGCCAACGTCCTGACTTTC
TRBD1,TRBV5-1,TRBJ1-1,many,CASSRDSLNTEAFF,TGCGCCAGCAGCCGGGACAGTTTAAACACTGAAGCTTTCTTT
.,TRBV12-3/TRBV12-4,TRBJ1-3,many,CASSVPTLDYTIYF,TGTGCCAGCAGTGTACCGACTCTGGACTACACCATATATTTT
.,TRBV4-2,TRBJ2-7,.,CASSPRLLRTGEQYF,TGTGCCAGCAGCCCCAGGCTACTCAGGACGGGCGAGCAGTACTTC
TRBD1,TRBV28,TRBJ2-7,many,CASSSRTGGIYEQYF,TGTGCCAGCAGTTCAAGGACAGGGGGCATATACGAGCAGTACTTC
TRBD2,TRBV5-1,TRBJ2-3,many,CASSLLVAGTSTDTQYF,TGCGCCAGCAGCTTGTTGGTAGCGGGAACTAGCACAGATACGCAGTATTTT